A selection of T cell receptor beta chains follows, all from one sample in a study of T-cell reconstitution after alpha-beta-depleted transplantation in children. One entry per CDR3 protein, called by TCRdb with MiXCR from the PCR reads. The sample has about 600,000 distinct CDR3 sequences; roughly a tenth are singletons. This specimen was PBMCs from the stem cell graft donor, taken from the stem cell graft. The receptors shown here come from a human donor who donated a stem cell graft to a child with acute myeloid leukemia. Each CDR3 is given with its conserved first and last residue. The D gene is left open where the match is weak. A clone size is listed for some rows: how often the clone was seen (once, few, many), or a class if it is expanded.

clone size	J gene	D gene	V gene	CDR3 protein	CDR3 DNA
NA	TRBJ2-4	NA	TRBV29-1	CSVEEGTQNIQYF	TGCAGCGTCGAGGAGGGGACTCAAAACATTCAGTACTTC
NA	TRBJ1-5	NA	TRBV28	CASSITGRGSNQPQHF	TGTGCCAGCAGCATTACGGGACGGGGGTCCAATCAGCCCCAGCATTTT
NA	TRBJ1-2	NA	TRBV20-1	CSARVRGGPYYGYTF	TGCAGTGCTAGAGTTCGGGGGGGGCCCTACTATGGCTACACCTTC
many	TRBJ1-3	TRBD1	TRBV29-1	CSVERDRGSTIYF	TGCAGCGTTGAAAGGGACAGGGGTAGCACCATATATTTT
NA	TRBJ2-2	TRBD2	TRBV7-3	CASSLRASGLSGELFF	TGTGCCAGCAGCTTAAGGGCTAGCGGGCTTTCCGGGGAGCTGTTTTTT
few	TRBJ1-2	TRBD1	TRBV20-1	CSASSLRPGQGYGYTF	TGCAGTGCTAGTAGCTTGAGGCCAGGACAGGGGTACGGCTACACCTTC
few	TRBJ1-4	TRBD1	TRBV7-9	CASSPGQGEGEKLFF	TGTGCCAGCAGCCCCGGACAGGGAGAGGGTGAAAAACTGTTTTTT
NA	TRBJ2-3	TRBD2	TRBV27	CAARGGRADTQYF	TGTGCCGCACGGGGGGGGCGGGCTGATACGCAGTATTTT
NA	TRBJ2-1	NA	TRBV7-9	CASSALLGGRENEQFF	TGTGCCAGCAGCGCGCTACTTGGGGGACGGGAAAATGAGCAGTTCTTC
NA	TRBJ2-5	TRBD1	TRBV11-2	CASSLPGQGGQETQYF	TGTGCCAGCAGCCTCCCGGGACAGGGGGGGCAAGAGACCCAGTACTTC
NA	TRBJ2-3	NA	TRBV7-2	CASSLVGTLTDTQYF	TGTGCCAGCAGCTTAGTCGGGACCCTCACAGATACGCAGTATTTT
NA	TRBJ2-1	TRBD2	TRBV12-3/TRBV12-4	CASSLALIQRGSSYNEQFF	TGTGCCAGCAGTTTAGCGTTAATCCAGCGGGGGAGCTCCTACAATGAGCAGTTCTTC
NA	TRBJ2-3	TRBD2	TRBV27	CASSSQKWTSGDSTDTQYF	TGTGCCAGCAGTTCACAAAAATGGACTAGCGGAGACAGCACAGATACGCAGTATTTT
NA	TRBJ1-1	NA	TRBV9	CASSSRGGRNTEAFF	TGTGCCAGCAGCTCCCGCGGGGGGAGGAACACTGAAGCTTTCTTT
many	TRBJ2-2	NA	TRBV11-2	CASSWGAGELFF	TGTGCCAGCAGCTGGGGGGCCGGGGAGCTGTTTTTT
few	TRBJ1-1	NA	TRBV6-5	CASSYSTTTNTEAFF	TGTGCCAGCAGTTACTCGACGACTACTAACACTGAAGCTTTCTTT
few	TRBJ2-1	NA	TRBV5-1	CASSFSQREQFF	TGCGCCAGCAGCTTTTCCCAGCGCGAGCAGTTCTTC
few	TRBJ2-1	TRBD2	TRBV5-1	CASSPFSGSRNEQFF	TGCGCCAGCAGTCCTTTTAGCGGGAGTCGGAATGAGCAGTTCTTC
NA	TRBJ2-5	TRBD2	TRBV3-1	CASWPTIRLAGSWQETQYF	TGTGCCAGCTGGCCCACCATCCGACTAGCGGGAAGTTGGCAAGAGACCCAGTACTTC
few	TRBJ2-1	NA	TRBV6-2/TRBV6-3	CASSYSSAVARSYNEQFF	TGTGCCAGCAGTTACTCTAGCGCCGTGGCACGGTCCTACAATGAGCAGTTCTTC
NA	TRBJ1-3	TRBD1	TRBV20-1	CSAVPGTAGNTIYF	TGCAGTGCTGTCCCCGGGACAGCTGGAAACACCATATATTTT
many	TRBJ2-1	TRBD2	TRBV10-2	CASSESSGSGEQFF	TGCGCCAGCAGTGAGTCTAGCGGGAGCGGTGAGCAGTTCTTC
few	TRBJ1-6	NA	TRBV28	CASSFLSSYKGRNSPLHF	TGTGCCAGCAGTTTCCTCTCATCTTACAAGGGGAGGAATTCACCCCTCCACTTT
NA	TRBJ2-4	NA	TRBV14	CASSQGGRGTIQYF	TGTGCCAGCAGCCAAGGGGGAAGGGGGACCATTCAGTACTTC